This section outlines one T cell receptor beta chain sequence together with its context. The target antigen is unknown. The length of the CDR3 is 12 residues. In germline, CDR1 is WNHNN, CDR2 SYGVQD (reference sequence). Trimming removed 4 bases from V and 0 bases from J, with 4 bases in between. The sample comes from a study of shared clonotypes between healthy human individuals. Study-wide results and caveats: As a rule, naive subsets had a larger estimated richness than memory subsets. Collection of samples was limited to blood; tissue repertoires likely differ. Across several donors, naive CD4 shared 4.5% to 6%, naive CD8 3.5% to 4%, memory CD4 more than 2%, memory CD8 around 0.42%.

Deep was the level used in running the assay. Assay used: immunoSEQ multiplex PCR; TCRdb lists only in-frame clones, some missing. The sample contains more than 850,000 clones, around 78% of which appear only once. The chain couples TRBV10-1 to TRBJ2-7; the D is unclear. The sequence was obtained from a man younger than 35 in good health. Some clones in this sample may be carry-over from other donors' samples. Sequenced input: memory CD4+ T cells from PBMCs. Subset reported: CD45RA-negative fraction. CDR3 DNA sequence: TGCGCCAGCAGTGGAAACTCCTACGAGCAGTACTTC. It codes for CASSGNSYEQYF.